The T cell receptor (beta chain) described here comes from a study of T cells expressing NK-cell markers. This CDR3 spans 15 amino acids. The germline V gene has CDR1 LGHNA and CDR2 YNFKEQ. One entry per CDR3 protein, without DNA, is what TCRdb gives after re-calling the 5' RACE reads. The sample has about 260,000 distinct CDR3 sequences. The TCR comes from a man between 18 and 35 years old in good health. The J gene is TRBJ2-2, the V gene TRBV4-2; the TRBD1 assignment by TCRdb is unverifiable without DNA. Sequenced material: blood T cells: a sorted CD56 or NKG2C T cell subset, CD4+ or CD8+ T cells, or bulk PBMC T cells (not recorded which). This CDR3 reads CASSQGQGAAGELFF.